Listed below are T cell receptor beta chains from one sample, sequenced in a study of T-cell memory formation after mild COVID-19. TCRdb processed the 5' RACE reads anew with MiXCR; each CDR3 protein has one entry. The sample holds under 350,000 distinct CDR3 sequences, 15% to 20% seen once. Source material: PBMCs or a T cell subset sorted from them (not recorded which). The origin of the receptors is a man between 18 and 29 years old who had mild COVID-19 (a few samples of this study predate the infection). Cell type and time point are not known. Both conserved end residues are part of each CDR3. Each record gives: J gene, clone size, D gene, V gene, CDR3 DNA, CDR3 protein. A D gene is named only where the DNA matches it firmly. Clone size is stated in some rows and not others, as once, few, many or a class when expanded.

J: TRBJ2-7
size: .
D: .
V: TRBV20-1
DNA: TGCAGTGCGGCCATCTTAAGCTCCTACGAGCAGTACTTC
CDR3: CSAAILSSYEQYF

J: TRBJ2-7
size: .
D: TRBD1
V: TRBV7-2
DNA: TGTGCCAGCAGCCCTTACGGGACAGGTTCGTCCTACGAGCAGTACTTC
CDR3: CASSPYGTGSSYEQYF

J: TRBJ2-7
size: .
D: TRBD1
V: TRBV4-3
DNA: TGCGCCAGCAGCCAGGAGACAGGGGACCCCTACGAGCAGTACTTC
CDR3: CASSQETGDPYEQYF

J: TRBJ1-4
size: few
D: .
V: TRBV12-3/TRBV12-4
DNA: TGTGCCAGCAGTTTGGTTACGGAAAAACTGTTTTTT
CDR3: CASSLVTEKLFF

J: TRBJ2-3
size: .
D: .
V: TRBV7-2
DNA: TGTGCCAGCAGCTTAGTTGGGCAGGGAGGCGCAGATACGCAGTATTTT
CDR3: CASSLVGQGGADTQYF

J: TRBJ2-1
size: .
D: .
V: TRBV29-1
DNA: TGCAGCGCTTACGGGACTGCCTACAATGAGCAGTTCTTC
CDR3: CSAYGTAYNEQFF

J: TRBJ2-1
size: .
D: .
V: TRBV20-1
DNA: TGCAGTGCTCGCCGCCGGCAGGGGGGGTCCAATGAGCAGTTCTTC
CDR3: CSARRRQGGSNEQFF

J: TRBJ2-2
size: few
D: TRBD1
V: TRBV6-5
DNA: TGTGCCAGCACCCATCCCGGGGGGACAGGGATCGGGGAGCTGTTTTTT
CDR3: CASTHPGGTGIGELFF

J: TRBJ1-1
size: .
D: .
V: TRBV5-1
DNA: TGCGCCAGCAGCTTCGGGGCTCGGGCGAACACTGAAGCTTTCTTT
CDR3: CASSFGARANTEAFF

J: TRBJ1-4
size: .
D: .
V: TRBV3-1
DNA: TGTGCCAGCAACTCGGCAGGGGAAAAACTGTTTTTT
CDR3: CASNSAGEKLFF

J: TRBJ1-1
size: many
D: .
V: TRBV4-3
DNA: TGCGCCAGCAGCCAAGAACATTGGGGTGAAGCTTTCTTT
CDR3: CASSQEHWGEAFF

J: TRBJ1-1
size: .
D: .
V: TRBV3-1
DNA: TGTGCCAGCAGCCACGAGAGCACTGAAGCTTTCTTT
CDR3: CASSHESTEAFF

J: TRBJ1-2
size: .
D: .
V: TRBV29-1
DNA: TGCAGCGTTCGCTCTCATAACTATGGCTACACCTTC
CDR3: CSVRSHNYGYTF

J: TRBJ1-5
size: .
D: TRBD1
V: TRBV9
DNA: TGTGCCAGCAGCGAGGGGGCCGTCCCCGGACATCAGCCCCAGCATTTT
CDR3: CASSEGAVPGHQPQHF

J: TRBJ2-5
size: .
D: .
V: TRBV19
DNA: TGTGCCAGTAGTACTTACATTCATCCGGGGCAGACCCAGTACTTC
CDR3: CASSTYIHPGQTQYF

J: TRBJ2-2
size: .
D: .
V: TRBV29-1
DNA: TGCAGTGGCTGGTGGGGCGGGGAGCTGTTTTTT
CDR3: CSGWWGGELFF

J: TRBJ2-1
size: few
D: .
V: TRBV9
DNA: TGTGCCAGCAGCCCTCAAGGGGGAAAGTACAATGAGCAGTTCTTC
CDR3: CASSPQGGKYNEQFF

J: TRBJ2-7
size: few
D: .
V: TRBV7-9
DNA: TGTGCCAGCAGCCCACCCCGAGGACCGTCCTACGAGCAGTACTTC
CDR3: CASSPPRGPSYEQYF

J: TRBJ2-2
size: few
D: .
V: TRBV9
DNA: TGTGCCAGCAGCGTACCCTCGGGAGAGAACACCGGGGAGCTGTTTTTT
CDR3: CASSVPSGENTGELFF

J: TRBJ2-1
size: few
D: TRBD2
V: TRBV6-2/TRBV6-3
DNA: TGTGCCGTCACCACTAGCGGGGGGATTGAGCAGTTCTTC
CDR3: CAVTTSGGIEQFF

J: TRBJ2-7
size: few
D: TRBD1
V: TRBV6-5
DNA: TGTGCCAGCAGTTACTCCGAGCGTGGGGGACAGAGGGCCTACGAGCAGTACTTC
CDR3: CASSYSERGGQRAYEQYF

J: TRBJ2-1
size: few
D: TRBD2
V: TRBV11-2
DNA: TGTGCCAGCAGAGCTGCCCTCCGGGGGGGCGTCAATGAGCAGTTCTTC
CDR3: CASRAALRGGVNEQFF

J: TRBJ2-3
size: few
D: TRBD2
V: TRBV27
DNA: TGTGCCAGCACCCTCAGTGGCGGGGGGCTCCCAGATACGCAGTATTTT
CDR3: CASTLSGGGLPDTQYF

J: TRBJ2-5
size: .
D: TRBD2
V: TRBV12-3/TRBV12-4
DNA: TGTGCCAGCAGTTTTGGACTAGCGGGGGCGGAGACCCAGTACTTC
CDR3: CASSFGLAGAETQYF

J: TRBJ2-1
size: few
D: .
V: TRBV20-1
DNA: TGCAGTGCTAAGGGACCCTACAATGAGCAGTTCTTC
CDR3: CSAKGPYNEQFF

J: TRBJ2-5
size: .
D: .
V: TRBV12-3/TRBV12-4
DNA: TGTGCCAGCAGTCCCACGGGAAGGCAGACTTACCAAGAGACCCAGTACTTC
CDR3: CASSPTGRQTYQETQYF

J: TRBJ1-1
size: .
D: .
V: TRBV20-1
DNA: TGCAGTGCTGGAACTGCCGAATGGAGGGTAAAGGACACTGAAGCTTTCTTT
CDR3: CSAGTAEWRVKDTEAFF

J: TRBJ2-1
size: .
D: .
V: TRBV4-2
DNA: TGTGCCAGCAGCCACGGAGGGAGCGGTGAGCAGTTCTTC
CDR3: CASSHGGSGEQFF

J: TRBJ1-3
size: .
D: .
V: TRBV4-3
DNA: TGCGCCAGCAGGGGCACGTATGGAAACACCATATATTTT
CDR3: CASRGTYGNTIYF

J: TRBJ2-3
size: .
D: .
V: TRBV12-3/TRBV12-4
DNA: TGTGCCAGCGCGGGCAGGAACGCAGATACGCAGTATTTT
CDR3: CASAGRNADTQYF

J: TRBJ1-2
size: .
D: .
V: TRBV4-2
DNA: TGTGCCAGCTTTGACAGGAACTATGGCTACACCTTC
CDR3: CASFDRNYGYTF

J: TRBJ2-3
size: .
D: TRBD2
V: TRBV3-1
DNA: TGTGCCAGCAGCCGACTCGGGACTAGCGGGGCAGATACGCAGTATTTT
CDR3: CASSRLGTSGADTQYF

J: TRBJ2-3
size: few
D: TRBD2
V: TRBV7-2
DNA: TGTGCCAGCAGCAAGGGTCTAGCGGGGCCCACAGATACGCAGTATTTT
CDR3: CASSKGLAGPTDTQYF

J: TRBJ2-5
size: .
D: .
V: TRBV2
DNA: TGTGCCAGCCAAATAGGGGAGACCCAGTACTTC
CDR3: CASQIGETQYF